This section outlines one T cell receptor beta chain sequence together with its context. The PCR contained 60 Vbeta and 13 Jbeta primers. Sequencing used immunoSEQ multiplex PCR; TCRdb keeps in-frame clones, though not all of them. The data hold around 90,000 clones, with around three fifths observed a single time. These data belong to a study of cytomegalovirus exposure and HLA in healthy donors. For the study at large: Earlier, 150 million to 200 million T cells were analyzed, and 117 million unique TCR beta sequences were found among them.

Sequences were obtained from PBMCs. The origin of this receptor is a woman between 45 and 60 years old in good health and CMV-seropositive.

The CDR3 DNA is TGTGCCAGTAGCCGCACCAGCTCCTACAATGAGCAGTTCTTC. It is translated as CASSRTSSYNEQFF. The chain recombines TRBV19 with TRBJ2-1, with D uncertain. Trimming pared 6 bases from V and 0 bases from J, leaving 9 bases between. This CDR3 is built from 14 residues. Germline loops: CDR1 LNHDA, CDR2 SQIVND (reference sequence).